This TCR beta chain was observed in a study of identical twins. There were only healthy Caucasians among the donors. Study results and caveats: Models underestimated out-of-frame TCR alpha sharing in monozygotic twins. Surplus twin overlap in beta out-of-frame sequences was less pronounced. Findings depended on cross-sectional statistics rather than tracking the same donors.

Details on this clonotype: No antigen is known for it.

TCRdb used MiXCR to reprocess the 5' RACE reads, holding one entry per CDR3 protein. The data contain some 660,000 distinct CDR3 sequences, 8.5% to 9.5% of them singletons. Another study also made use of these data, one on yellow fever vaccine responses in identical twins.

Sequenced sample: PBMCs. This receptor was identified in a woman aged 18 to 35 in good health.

CDR3 in DNA: TGTGCCAGCAGTGCGACCGGGACAGGGATGTGGAACATTCAGTACTTC. Amino acid sequence: CASSATGTGMWNIQYF. This chain joins TRBV6-1 and TRBJ2-4; 9 positions match TRBD1. Trimming took 4 bases from V and 7 from J; bases not matched to a gene: 11. The CDR3 consists of 16 residues. Germline CDR1 MNHNS, CDR2 SASEGT.